Following are 17 T cell receptor beta chains from one sample sequenced in a study of cytomegalovirus exposure and HLA in healthy donors. The PCR was carried out with 60 Vbeta primers and 13 Jbeta primers. The protocol was immunoSEQ multiplex PCR, while the TCRdb copy is restricted to in-frame clones and leaves out a portion. The sample shows fewer than 200,000 clones, about 80% of them seen only once. Sample: PBMCs. Receptor source: a woman aged 25 to 39 in good health and CMV-seronegative.

The rearrangement links TRBV19 to TRBJ2-5, with D perhaps TRBD2 (6 bases). CDR1 is LNHDA and CDR2 is SQIVND in the germline V gene (reference sequence). The CDR3 is 14 residues long. V lost 7 bases and J 5 bases, leaving 17 bases between the germline ends. CDR3 protein: CASNQDSGGETQYF. CDR3 DNA: TGTGCCAGTAACCAGGATAGTGGAGGGGAGACCCAGTACTTC.

J is TRBJ2-5 and V is TRBV29-1; 9 nucleotides match TRBD1. Germline CDR1 reads SQVTM; CDR2 reads ANQGSEA. The CDR3 is 13 amino acids. Trimming removed 3 bases from V and 10 bases from J; junction bases left unmatched: 9. CDR3 coding DNA: TGCAGCGTTGAGGGGCCGGGACAGGGTCACCAGTACTTC. Translated: CSVEGPGQGHQYF. Drawing the rest from reference TRBV29-1 and TRBJ2-5, the complete variable domain is SAVISQKPSRDICQRGTSLTIQCQVDSQVTMMFWYRQQPGQSLTLIATANQGSEATYESGFVIDKFPISRPNLTFSTLTVSNMSPEDSSIYLCSVEGPGQGHQYFGPGTRLLVL.

The chain's CDR3 is CASSSQGLSPYEQYF. For the CDR3, the DNA is TGTGCCAGCAGCTCCCAGGGATTAAGTCCCTACGAGCAGTACTTC. The rearrangement links TRBV7-2 to TRBJ2-7, with D maybe TRBD1 (5 bases). The CDR3 runs 15 residues. CDR1 and CDR2 (germline): SGHTA, FQGNSA. Trimming stripped 4 bases from V and 2 bases from J, with 15 bases between.

This clone is a singleton in its sample. The junction does not match germline at one end; this may be a read error. This chain uses TRBV4-1 with TRBJ2-6; TRBD1 matches 9 bases. CDR3 size: 15 residues. CDR1 is MGHRA, CDR2 YSYEKL, per germline. CDR3 sequence reads: CASSWPGQGSNGLTF. DNA for the CDR3: TGCGCCAGCAGCTGGCCGGGACAGGGTTCCAACGGCCTGACTTTC.

The chain joins TRBV18 to TRBJ2-7, with a weak D call TRBD2 (6 bases). Trimming shortened V by 4 bases and J by 7 bases, and 17 bases separated the two germline ends. There are 14 residues in the CDR3. CDR1 KGHSH and CDR2 LQKENI come from the germline V gene. The CDR3 loop reads CASSLTTSSVEQYF. DNA of the CDR3: TGTGCCAGCTCACTGACGACTAGTTCGGTTGAGCAGTACTTC.

This chain joins TRBV9 and TRBJ2-7; 8 bases agree with TRBD2. The J call is doubtful: the DNA matches TRBJ2-1 better. From germline, CDR1 is SGDLS and CDR2 YYNGEE. The CDR3 contains 15 residues. The CDR3 DNA reads as TGTGCCAGCAGCGTACGGGAGGGCTCCTACAATGAGCAGTTCTTC. Translating it yields CASSVREGSYNEQFF.

This clone has a single count. The chain has TRBV7-9 and TRBJ1-1; D remains unclear. This CDR3 region has 13 residues. Trimming cost V 6 bases and J 3 bases, with 11 bases left between them. The germline gives CDR1 SEHNR, CDR2 FQNEAQ (reference sequence). The CDR3 DNA reads TGTGCCAGCAGTTCCACTTACGACACTGAAGCTTTCTTT. Translating it yields CASSSTYDTEAFF.

As regards this clone: A read error may account for a junction end that differs from germline. The chain combines TRBV10-3 with TRBJ2-5; TRBD1 agrees at 7 bases. CDR3 length: 15 amino acids. Germline V gene sequence: CDR1 ENHRY, CDR2 SYGVKD. The CDR3 reads CASSDRAWSWETQYF. The CDR3 nucleotides are TGTGCCAGCAGTGACAGGGCCTGGTCATGGGAGACCCAGTACTTC.

The chain has TRBV5-1 and TRBJ1-1; 7 bases are a match to TRBD1. The germline gives CDR1 SGHRS, CDR2 YFSETQ. The CDR3 contains 13 residues. J gave up 6 bases and V 5 bases, and 7 bases lay outside the gene matches. CDR3 sequence reads: CASRGDRVAEAFF. CDR3 bases: TGCGCCAGCAGGGGTGACAGGGTCGCTGAAGCTTTCTTT.

The V gene is TRBV27, the J gene TRBJ1-6; a possible D gene is TRBD1 (6 bases). Per the germline V gene, CDR1 is MNHEY and CDR2 is SMNVEV (reference sequence). The V end lost 6 bases, the J end lost 7 bases, and 13 bases lay between the germline ends. The CDR3 length is 14 residues. CDR3 sequence reads: CASSRDTLNSPLHF. CDR3 nucleotide sequence: TGTGCCAGCAGCCGGGACACACTCAATTCACCCCTCCACTTT.

This clone was found a few times. The V call is TRBV27, the J call TRBJ1-1, with 8 bases fitting TRBD1. The junction had 8 bases not matched to a gene; V was cut back by 5 bases and J by 0 bases. The CDR3 is 16 residues long. Germline V gene sequence: CDR1 MNHEY, CDR2 SMNVEV (reference sequence). In DNA form, the CDR3 reads TGTGCCAGCAGTCTCCGACAGGGGAGGATGAACACTGAAGCTTTCTTT. Translation gives CASSLRQGRMNTEAFF.

V is TRBV7-6 and J is TRBJ1-2; D is possibly TRBD1 (6 bases). The CDR3 contains 14 residues. V shed 4 bases and J shed 3 bases, with 12 bases lying between them. Germline loops: CDR1 SGHVS, CDR2 FNYEAQ. CDR3 sequence reads: CASSSGDGDYGYTF. DNA for the CDR3: TGTGCCAGCAGCTCAGGGGACGGGGACTATGGCTACACCTTC.

V usage is TRBV28 and J usage is TRBJ1-2; D is possibly TRBD1 (6 bases). CDR1 MDHEN and CDR2 SYDVKM come from the germline V gene. Trimming left V 8 bases short and J 0 bases short, with 13 bases between. The CDR3 loop spans 14 amino acids. The CDR3 loop is CASRGQPTNYGYTF. The CDR3 DNA is TGTGCCAGCCGGGGACAACCTACTAACTATGGCTACACCTTC.

This chain joins TRBV11-2 and TRBJ2-5; D gene unclear. The J call may not be correct, given that the DNA end is closer to TRBJ2-7. The CDR3 runs 12 residues. Germline V gene data show CDR1 as SGHAT and CDR2 as FQNNGV. The CDR3 here is CASSLSYYEQYF. The CDR3 DNA follows: TGTGCCAGCAGCTTATCGTACTACGAGCAGTACTTC.

In its sample, this clone was seen a few times. This rearrangement joins TRBV4-3 to TRBJ1-2; D is uncertain. The CDR3 covers 14 residues. Per the germline V gene, CDR1 is LGHNA and CDR2 is YSLEER. V lost 0 bases and J 8 bases, leaving 13 bases between the germline ends. The CDR3 spells CASSQEEGARGYTF. Here the CDR3 DNA reads TGCGCCAGCAGCCAAGAAGAGGGTGCGAGAGGCTACACCTTC.

J is TRBJ2-2 and V is TRBV4-3; 11 bases agree with TRBD2. CDR1 is LGHNA, CDR2 YSLEER, per germline. This CDR3 is 17 amino acids long. V lost 2 bases to trimming and J lost 7 bases; unmatched junction nucleotides: 9. Written as DNA, the CDR3 is TGCGCCAGCAGCCAATCGAGTAGCGGGAGGGCGAGCGGGGAGCTGTTTTTT. Translated: CASSQSSSGRASGELFF.

The table lists this clone with a few counts. This chain links TRBV7-2 with TRBJ2-5; 8 bases map to TRBD1. Trimming cost V 6 bases and J 3 bases; bases outside gene matches: 12. The CDR3 contains 16 residues. CDR1 SGHTA and CDR2 FQGNSA come from the germline V gene. The DNA of the CDR3 is TGTGCCAGCAGTACACAACGGGACAGGCTAAAAGAGACCCAGTACTTC. It is translated as CASSTQRDRLKETQYF.